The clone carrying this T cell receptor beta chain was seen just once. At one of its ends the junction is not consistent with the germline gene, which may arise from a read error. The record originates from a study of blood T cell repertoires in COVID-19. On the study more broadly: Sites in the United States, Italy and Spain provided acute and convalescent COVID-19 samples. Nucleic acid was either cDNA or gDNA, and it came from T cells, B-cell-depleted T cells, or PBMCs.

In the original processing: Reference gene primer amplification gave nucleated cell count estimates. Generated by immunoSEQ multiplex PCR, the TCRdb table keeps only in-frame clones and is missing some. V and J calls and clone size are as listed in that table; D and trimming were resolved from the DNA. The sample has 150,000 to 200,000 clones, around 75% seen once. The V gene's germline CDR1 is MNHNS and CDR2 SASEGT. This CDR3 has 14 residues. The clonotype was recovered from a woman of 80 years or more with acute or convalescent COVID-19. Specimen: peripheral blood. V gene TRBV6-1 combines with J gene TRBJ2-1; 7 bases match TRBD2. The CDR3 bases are TGTGCCAACAGTGAAAGTTACGGGAGGAATGAGCAGTTCTTC. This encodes CANSESYGRNEQFF.